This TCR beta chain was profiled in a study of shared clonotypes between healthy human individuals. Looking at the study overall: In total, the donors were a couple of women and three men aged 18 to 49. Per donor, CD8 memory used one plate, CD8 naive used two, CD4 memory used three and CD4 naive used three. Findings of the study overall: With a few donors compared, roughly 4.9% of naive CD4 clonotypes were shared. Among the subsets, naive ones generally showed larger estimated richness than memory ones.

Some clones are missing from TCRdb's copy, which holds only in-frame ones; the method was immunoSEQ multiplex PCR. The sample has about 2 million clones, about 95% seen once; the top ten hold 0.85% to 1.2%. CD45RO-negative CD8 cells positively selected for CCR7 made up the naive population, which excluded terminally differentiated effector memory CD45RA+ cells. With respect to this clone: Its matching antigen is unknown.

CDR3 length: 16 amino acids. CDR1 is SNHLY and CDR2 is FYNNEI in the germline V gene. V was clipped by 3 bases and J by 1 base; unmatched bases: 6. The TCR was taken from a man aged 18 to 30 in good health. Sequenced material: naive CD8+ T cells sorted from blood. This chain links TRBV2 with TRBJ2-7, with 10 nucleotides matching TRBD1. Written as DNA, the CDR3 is TGTGCCAGCAGTGAGCCCCGGGACAGGGGTTCCTACGAGCAGTACTTC. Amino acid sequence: CASSEPRDRGSYEQYF.